Reported below is one T cell receptor beta chain. Indicated time point: sample taken at primary tumor resection. The authors sequenced whole RNA from tumor, nontumor lung or frozen PBMC without sorting. Samples came from approximately 65 TRACERx patients with untreated early-stage lung cancer. This entry belongs to a study of spatial heterogeneity in lung cancer. TCR cDNA molecules each had a unique molecular identifier. One entry per CDR3 protein, called by TCRdb with MiXCR from the 5' RACE reads. The table lists about 40,000 distinct CDR3 sequences, around 5% of them singletons. Sequenced here: PBMCs, sampled at surgery. The receptor comes from a female donor with early-stage non-small cell lung cancer.

DNA for the CDR3: TGCGCCAGCAGCTCCGACAGAGTGAACACTGAAGCTTTCTTT. Translation: CASSSDRVNTEAFF. The chain has TRBV5-1 and TRBJ1-1, with D perhaps matching TRBD1 (5 bases). The CDR3 contains 14 residues. Trimming cost V 3 bases and J 0 bases, with 9 bases left between them. Per germline, CDR1 SGHRS and CDR2 YFSETQ.